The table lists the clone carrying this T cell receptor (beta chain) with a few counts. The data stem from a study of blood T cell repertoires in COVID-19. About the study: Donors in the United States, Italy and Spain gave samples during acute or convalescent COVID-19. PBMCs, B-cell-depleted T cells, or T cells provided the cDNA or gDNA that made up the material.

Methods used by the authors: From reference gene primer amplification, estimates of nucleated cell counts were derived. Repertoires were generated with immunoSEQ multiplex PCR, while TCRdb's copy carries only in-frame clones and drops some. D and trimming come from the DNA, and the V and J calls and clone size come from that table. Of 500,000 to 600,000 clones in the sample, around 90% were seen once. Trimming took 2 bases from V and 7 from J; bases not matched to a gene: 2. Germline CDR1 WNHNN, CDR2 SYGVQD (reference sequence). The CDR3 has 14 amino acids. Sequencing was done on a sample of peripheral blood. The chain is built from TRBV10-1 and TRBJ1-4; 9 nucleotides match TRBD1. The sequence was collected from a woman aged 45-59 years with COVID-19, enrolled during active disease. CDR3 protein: CASSEVTGGEKLFF. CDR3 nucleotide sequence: TGCGCCAGCAGTGAGGTGACAGGGGGTGAAAAACTGTTTTTT.